This entry describes one TCR beta chain. The antigen is not known. V was shortened by 0 bases and J by 3 bases, with 6 bases between the two germline ends. The V gene's germline CDR1 is LNHNV and CDR2 YYDKDF (reference sequence). The CDR3 covers 14 residues. This sample is drawn from a study of early stage breast cancer tumors. Study-level results: Comparing each tissue with blood distinguished tumor from normal in 14 of 16 patients.

Data came from immunoSEQ multiplex PCR; TCRdb stores just in-frame clones and leaves some out. The sample lists under 20,000 clones, 65% to 85% occurring once. Sequences were obtained from blood. This receptor was taken from a person aged 65 to 79 with breast cancer. V and J are TRBV15 and TRBJ1-5; D unresolved. The CDR3 loop reads CATSRDRSNQPQHF. The CDR3 DNA is TGTGCCACCAGCAGAGACAGATCCAATCAGCCCCAGCATTTT.